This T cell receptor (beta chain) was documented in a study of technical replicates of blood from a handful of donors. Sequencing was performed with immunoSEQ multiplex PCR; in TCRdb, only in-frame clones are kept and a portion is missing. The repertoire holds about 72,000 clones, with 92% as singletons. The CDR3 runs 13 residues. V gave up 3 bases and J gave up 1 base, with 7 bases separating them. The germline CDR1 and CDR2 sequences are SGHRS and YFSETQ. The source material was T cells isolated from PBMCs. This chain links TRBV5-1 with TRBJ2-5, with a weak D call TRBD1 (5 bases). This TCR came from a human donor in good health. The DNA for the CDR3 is TGCGCCAGCAGCTCAGGGATCCAAGAGACCCAGTACTTC. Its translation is CASSSGIQETQYF.